This T cell receptor (beta chain) was captured by sequencing in a study of CD8 T cells in ankylosing spondylitis. V gave up 0 bases and J gave up 14 bases, with 14 bases separating them. The germline CDR1 and CDR2 sequences are SQVTM and ANQGSEA. CDR3 length: 12 amino acids. TCRdb redid the calling of the 5' RACE reads with MiXCR, one entry per CDR3 protein. The sample lists roughly 86,000 distinct CDR3 sequences, roughly 8.8% occurring once. This clonotype was seen repeatedly, ten times or more. The sequenced material came from blood, either unsorted or a sorted T cell fraction (not recorded which). This receptor was obtained from a male donor with ankylosing spondylitis or in good health (not recorded which). The genes are TRBV29-1 and TRBJ2-1, with D hard to call. The CDR3 DNA is TGCAGCGTTGAAGAGGGTCATAGGGTAGAGTTCTTC. It codes for CSVEEGHRVEFF.